Sequencing of this TCR beta chain was carried out in a study of regulatory T cells in long-lasting Graves disease. The CDR3 is made up of 14 amino acids. Trimming took 1 base from V and 10 from J, leaving 17 bases between them. Germline assignment: CDR1 DFQATT and CDR2 SNEGSKA (reference sequence). Study-level results: There were preferences for TRBV28, TRBJ1-2 and TRBJ2-5 in persistent disease.

Time point here: newly diagnosed GD, antithyroid drugs for less than 3 months. After RNA was extracted from PBMCs, the TCR library was made from it. iRepertoire HTBI primers and Arm-PCR of CDR3 regions built TCR beta libraries. Each CDR3 protein is one row after TCRdb ran MiXCR on the multiplex PCR reads. The sample holds approximately 400,000 distinct CDR3 sequences, around 16% seen once. A remark on this clonotype: What it binds is unknown.

The sequence was obtained from a female donor with Graves disease. Here the sequenced sample was peripheral blood mononuclear cells (PBMCs), taken at new diagnosis, from a patient treated with antithyroid drugs. V and J are TRBV20-1 and TRBJ2-1; weak D call: TRBD2 (5 bases). The CDR3, as DNA: TGCAGTGCTAGAGGACACGGGCTCGGAGGAGAGCAGTTCTTC. Translating gives CSARGHGLGGEQFF.